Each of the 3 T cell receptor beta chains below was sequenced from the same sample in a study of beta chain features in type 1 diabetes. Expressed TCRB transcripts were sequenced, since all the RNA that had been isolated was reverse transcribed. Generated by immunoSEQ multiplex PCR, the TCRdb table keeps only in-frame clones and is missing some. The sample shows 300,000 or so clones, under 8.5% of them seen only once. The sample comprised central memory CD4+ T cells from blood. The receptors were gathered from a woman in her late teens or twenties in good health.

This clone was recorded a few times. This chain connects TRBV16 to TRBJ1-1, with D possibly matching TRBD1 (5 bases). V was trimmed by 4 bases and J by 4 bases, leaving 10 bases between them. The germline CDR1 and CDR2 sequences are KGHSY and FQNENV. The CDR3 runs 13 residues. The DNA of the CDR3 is TGTGCCAGCAGCCTTCAGGGAGCCACTGAAGCTTTCTTT. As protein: CASSLQGATEAFF.

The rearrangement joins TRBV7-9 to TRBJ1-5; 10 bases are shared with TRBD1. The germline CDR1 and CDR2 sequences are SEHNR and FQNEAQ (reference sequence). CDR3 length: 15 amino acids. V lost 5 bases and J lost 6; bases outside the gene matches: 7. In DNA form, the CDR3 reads TGTGCCAGCAGCAAGGGACAGGGGATCGGTCAGCCCCAGCATTTT. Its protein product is CASSKGQGIGQPQHF. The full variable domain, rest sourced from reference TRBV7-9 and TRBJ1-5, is DTGVSQNPRHKITKRGQNVTFRCDPISEHNRLYWYRQTLGQGPEFLTYFQNEAQLEKSRLLSDRFSAERPKGSFSTLEIQRTEQGDSAMYLCASSKGQGIGQPQHFGDGTRLSIL.

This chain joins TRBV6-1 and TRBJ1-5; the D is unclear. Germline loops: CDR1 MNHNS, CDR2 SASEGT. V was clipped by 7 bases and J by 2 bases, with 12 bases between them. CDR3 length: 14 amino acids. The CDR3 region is CASTLPYGNQPQHF. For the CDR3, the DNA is TGTGCCAGCACCCTGCCTTATGGCAATCAGCCCCAGCATTTT.